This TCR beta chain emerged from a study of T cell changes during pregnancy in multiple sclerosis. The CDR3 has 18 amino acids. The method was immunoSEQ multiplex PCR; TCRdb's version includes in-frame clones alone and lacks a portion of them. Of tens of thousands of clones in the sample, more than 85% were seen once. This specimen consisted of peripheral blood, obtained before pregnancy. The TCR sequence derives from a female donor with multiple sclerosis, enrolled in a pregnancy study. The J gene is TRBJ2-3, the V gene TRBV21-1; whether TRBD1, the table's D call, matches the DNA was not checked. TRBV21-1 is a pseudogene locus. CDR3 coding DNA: TGTGCCAGCAGCAAATCCCCAGGGTTGTTGTTACGCACAGATACGCAGTATTTT. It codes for CASSKSPGLLLRTDTQYF.